Below, 4 T cell receptor beta chains from the same sample are listed, as sequenced in a study of cytomegalovirus exposure and HLA in healthy donors listed by TCRdb under 2017. The library was prepared using the immunoSEQ multiplex PCR assay. A mixture of 60 forward primers for TCR Vbeta segments and 13 reverse primers for TCR Jbeta segments was used in the multiplex PCR. TCRdb took this table from immuneACCESS and kept in-frame rearrangements with V and J called. Such tables lack part of the clones; where checked against another copy, unresolved V genes explain under half of the gap, and the rest is unexplained. The sample table records about 150,000 clones; 65% to 80% of these occur just once. About 3.1% of the sample belongs to the ten largest clones. The sequenced material came from PBMCs. All receptors derive from a male donor in good health and CMV-seronegative.

The chain employs TRBV4-1 and TRBJ2-3, with 7 bases identical to TRBD1. V was clipped by 3 bases and J by 2 bases; unmatched bases: 8. The germline CDR1 and CDR2 sequences are MGHRA and YSYEKL. This CDR3 is 16 amino acids long. DNA of the CDR3: TGCGCCAGCAGCCATCCCGGACAGGAACCCACAGATACGCAGTATTTT. It is translated as CASSHPGQEPTDTQYF.

The table lists this clone with a few counts. The chain is built from TRBV9 and TRBJ1-3; possible D gene TRBD1, 6 bases. V shed 4 bases and J shed 5 bases, with 22 bases lying between them. The CDR3 is 17 residues long. The germline V gene encodes CDR1 SGDLS and CDR2 YYNGEE. The CDR3 here is CASSPRDIPTSRNTIYF. For the CDR3, the DNA is TGTGCCAGCAGCCCTCGGGACATACCTACATCTCGAAACACCATATATTTT.

The chain joins TRBV27 to TRBJ2-1; 11 nucleotides match TRBD2. Germline CDR1 MNHEY, CDR2 SMNVEV (reference sequence). This CDR3 comprises 14 residues. The J segment lost 9 bases and the V segment lost 3 bases, leaving 4 bases of the junction unmatched. The CDR3 DNA sequence: TGTGCCAGCAGTTTCCCGGGACTAGCGGTTGAGCAGTTCTTC. It codes for CASSFPGLAVEQFF.

The gene calls are TRBV5-1 and TRBJ1-3, with 10 bases identical to TRBD1. Germline loops: CDR1 SGHRS, CDR2 YFSETQ. V gave up 0 bases and J gave up 0 bases; unmatched junction bases: 6. The CDR3 sequence is 18 residues long. DNA of the CDR3: TGCGCCAGCAGCTTGGTCGGGACAGGGGCGACCTCTGGAAACACCATATATTTT. Protein: CASSLVGTGATSGNTIYF.